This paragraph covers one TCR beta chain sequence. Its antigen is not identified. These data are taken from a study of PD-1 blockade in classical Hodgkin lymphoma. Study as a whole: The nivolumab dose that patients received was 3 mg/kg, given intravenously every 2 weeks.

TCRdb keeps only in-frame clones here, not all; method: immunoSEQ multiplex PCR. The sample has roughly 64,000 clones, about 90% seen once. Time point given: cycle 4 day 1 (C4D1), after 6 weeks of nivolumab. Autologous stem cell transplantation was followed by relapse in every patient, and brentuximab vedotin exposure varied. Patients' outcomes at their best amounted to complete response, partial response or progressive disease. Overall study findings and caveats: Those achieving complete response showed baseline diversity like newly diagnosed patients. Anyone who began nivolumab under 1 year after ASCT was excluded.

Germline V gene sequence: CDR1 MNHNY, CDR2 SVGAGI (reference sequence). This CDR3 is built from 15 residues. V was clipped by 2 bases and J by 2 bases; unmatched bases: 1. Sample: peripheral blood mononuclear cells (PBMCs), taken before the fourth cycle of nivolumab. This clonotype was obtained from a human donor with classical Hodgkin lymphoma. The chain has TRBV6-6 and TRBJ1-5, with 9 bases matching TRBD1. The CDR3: CASSYTGGGNQPQHF. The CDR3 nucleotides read TGTGCCAGCAGTTACACAGGGGGCGGCAATCAGCCCCAGCATTTT.